This T cell receptor (beta chain) appears in the sequencing data of a study of blood T cell repertoires in COVID-19. Study overall: The samples span acute and convalescent COVID-19 from the United States, Italy and Spain.

This CDR3 contains 17 residues. The germline gives CDR1 MGHRA, CDR2 YSYEKL. V was clipped by 3 bases and J by 4 bases; unmatched bases: 10. Clones were sequenced by immunoSEQ multiplex PCR, and TCRdb holds only the in-frame ones, with some missing. This sample yields 100,000 to 150,000 clones, of which approximately 90% are seen a single time; less than 2% belongs to the top ten. The origin of this receptor is a human donor in a cohort sampled during active COVID-19. Sample: peripheral blood. The chain uses TRBV4-1 and TRBJ2-5; 11 bases align to TRBD2. The CDR3 loop is CASSQTTSGMGGETQYF. The CDR3 DNA sequence: TGCGCCAGCAGCCAGACGACTAGCGGGATGGGCGGAGAGACCCAGTACTTC.